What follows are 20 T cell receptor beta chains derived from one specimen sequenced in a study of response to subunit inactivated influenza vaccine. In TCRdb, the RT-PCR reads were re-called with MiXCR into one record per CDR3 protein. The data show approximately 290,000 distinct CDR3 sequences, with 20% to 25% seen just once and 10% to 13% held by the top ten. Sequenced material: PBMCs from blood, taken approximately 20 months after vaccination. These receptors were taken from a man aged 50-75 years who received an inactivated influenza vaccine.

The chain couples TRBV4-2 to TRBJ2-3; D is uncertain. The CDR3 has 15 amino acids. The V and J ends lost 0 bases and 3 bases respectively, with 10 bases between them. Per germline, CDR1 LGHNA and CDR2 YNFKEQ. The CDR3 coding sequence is TGTGCCAGCAGCCAAGATCTGAGACAAACAGATACGCAGTATTTT. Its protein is CASSQDLRQTDTQYF.

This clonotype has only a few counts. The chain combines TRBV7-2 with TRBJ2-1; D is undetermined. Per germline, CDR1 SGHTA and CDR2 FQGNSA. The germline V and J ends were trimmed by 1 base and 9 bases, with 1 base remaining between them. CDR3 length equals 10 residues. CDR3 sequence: CASSLGEQFF. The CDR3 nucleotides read TGTGCCAGCAGCTTAGGTGAGCAGTTCTTC.

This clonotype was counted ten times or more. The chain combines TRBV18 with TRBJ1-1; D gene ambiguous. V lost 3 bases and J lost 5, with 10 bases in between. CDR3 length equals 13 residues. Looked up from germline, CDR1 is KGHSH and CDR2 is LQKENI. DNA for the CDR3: TGTGCCAGCTCACCGACCGAGGTTACTGAAGCTTTCTTT. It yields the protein CASSPTEVTEAFF.

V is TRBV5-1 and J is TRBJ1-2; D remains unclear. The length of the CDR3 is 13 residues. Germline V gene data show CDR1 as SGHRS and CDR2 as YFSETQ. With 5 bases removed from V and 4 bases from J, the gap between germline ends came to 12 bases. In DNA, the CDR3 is TGCGCCAGCAGGGAGCCCTCTTCCTATGGCTACACCTTC. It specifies CASREPSSYGYTF.

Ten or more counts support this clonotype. Here the CDR3 DNA reads TGTGCCAGCAGCCCGGACAGCCGGGTGCCCCAGCATTTT. Its translation: CASSPDSRVPQHF. V is TRBV7-9 and J is TRBJ1-5; perhaps TRBD1 as D (6 bases). The CDR3 consists of 13 residues. Germline CDR1 reads SEHNR; CDR2 reads FQNEAQ (reference sequence). The V end was cut by 5 bases, the J end by 9 bases, with 14 bases between.

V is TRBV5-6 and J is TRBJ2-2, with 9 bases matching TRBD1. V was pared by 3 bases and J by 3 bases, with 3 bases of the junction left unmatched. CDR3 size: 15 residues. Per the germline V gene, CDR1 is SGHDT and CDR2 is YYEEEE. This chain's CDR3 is CASSYRDRDTGELFF. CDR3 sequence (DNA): TGTGCCAGCAGCTACCGGGACAGGGACACCGGGGAGCTGTTTTTT.

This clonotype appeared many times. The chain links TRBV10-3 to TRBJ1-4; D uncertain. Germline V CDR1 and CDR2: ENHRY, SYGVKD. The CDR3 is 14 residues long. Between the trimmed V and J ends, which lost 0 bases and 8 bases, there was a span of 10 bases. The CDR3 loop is CAISESGVGEKLFF. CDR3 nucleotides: TGTGCCATCAGTGAGTCGGGAGTAGGCGAAAAACTGTTTTTT.

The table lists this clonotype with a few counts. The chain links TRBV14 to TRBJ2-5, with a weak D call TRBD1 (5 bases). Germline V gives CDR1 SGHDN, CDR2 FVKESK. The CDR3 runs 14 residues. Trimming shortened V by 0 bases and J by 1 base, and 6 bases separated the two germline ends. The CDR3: CASSQDRVQETQYF. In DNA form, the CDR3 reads TGTGCCAGCAGCCAAGACAGGGTCCAAGAGACCCAGTACTTC.

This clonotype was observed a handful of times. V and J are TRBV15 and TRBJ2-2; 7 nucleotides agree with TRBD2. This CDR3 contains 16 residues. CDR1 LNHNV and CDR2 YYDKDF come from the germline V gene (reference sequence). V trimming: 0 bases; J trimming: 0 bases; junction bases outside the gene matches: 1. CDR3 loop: CATSRDTSANTGELFF. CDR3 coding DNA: TGTGCCACCAGCAGAGATACTAGCGCGAACACCGGGGAGCTGTTTTTT.

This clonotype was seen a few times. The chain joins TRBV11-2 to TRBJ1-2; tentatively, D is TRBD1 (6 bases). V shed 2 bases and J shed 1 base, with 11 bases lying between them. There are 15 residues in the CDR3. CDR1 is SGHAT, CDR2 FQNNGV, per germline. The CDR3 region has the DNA TGTGCCAGCAGCTTACAGGGGTTGTATAACTATGGCTACACCTTC. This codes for CASSLQGLYNYGYTF.

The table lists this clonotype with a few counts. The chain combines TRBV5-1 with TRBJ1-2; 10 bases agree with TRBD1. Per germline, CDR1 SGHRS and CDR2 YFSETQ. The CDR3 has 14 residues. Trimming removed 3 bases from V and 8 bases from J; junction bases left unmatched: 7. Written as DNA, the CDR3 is TGCGCCAGCAGCTCTGACAGGGGGCGAAGAGGCTACACCTTC. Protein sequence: CASSSDRGRRGYTF. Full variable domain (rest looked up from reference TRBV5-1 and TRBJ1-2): KAGVTQTPRYLIKTRGQQVTLSCSPISGHRSVSWYQQTPGQGLQFLFEYFSETQRNKGNFPGRFSGRQFSNSRSEMNVSTLELGDSALYLCASSSDRGRRGYTFGSGTRLTVV.

Here the CDR3 DNA reads TGCGCCAGCAGCTTGGAGACACAACGGTCTTACGAGCAGTACTTC. This gives the protein CASSLETQRSYEQYF. This rearrangement joins TRBV5-1 to TRBJ2-7; D unclear. The CDR3 spans 15 residues. Trimming took 0 bases from V and 4 from J, leaving 14 bases between them. Per germline, CDR1 SGHRS and CDR2 YFSETQ.

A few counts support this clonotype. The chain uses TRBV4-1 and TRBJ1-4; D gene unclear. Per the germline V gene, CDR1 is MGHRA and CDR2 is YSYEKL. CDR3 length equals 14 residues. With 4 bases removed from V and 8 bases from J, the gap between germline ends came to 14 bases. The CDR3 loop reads CASSLIQGREKLFF. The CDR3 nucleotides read TGCGCCAGCAGCCTTATTCAAGGGAGGGAAAAACTGTTTTTT.

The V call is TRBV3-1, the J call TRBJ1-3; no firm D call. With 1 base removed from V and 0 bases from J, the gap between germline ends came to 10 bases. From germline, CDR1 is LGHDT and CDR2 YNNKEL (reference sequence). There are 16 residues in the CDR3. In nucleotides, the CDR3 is TGTGCCAGCAGCCAAGTGCACAGCTACTCTGGAAACACCATATATTTT. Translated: CASSQVHSYSGNTIYF.

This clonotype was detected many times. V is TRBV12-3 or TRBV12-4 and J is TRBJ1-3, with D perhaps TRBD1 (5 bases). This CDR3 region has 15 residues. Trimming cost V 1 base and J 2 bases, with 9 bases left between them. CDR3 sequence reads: CASSLDTGPGNTIYF. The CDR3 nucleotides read TGTGCCAGCAGTTTAGATACAGGCCCTGGAAACACCATATATTTT.

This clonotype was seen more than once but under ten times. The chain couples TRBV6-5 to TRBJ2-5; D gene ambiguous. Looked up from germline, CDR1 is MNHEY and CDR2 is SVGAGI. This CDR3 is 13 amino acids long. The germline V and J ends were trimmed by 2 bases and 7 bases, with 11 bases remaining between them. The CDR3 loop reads CASSYGILTTQYF. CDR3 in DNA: TGTGCCAGCAGTTACGGTATCTTGACGACCCAGTACTTC.

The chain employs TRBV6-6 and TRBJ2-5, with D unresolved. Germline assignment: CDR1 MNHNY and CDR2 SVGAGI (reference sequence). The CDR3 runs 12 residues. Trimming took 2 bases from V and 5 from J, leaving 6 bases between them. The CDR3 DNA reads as TGTGCCAGCAGTTACGATTGGGAGACCCAGTACTTC. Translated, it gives CASSYDWETQYF.

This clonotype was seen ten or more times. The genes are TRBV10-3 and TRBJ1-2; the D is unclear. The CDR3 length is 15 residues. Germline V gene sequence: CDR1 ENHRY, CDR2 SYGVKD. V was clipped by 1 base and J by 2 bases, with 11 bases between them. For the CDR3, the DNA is TGTGCCATCAGTGAGTTGGGCCAGGCCAACTATGGCTACACCTTC. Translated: CAISELGQANYGYTF.

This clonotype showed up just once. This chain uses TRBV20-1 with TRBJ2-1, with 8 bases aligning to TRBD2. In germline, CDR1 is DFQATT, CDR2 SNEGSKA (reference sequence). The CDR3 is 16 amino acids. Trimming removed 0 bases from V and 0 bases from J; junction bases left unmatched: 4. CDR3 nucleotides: TGCAGTGCTAGAGATCTGAGCGGGGGCTCCTACAATGAGCAGTTCTTC. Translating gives CSARDLSGGSYNEQFF.

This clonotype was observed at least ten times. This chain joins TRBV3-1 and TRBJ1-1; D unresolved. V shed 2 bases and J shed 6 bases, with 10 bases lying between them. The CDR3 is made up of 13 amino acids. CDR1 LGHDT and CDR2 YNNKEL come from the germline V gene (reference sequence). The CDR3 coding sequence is TGTGCCAGCAGCCAAAGTTACCGTGCTGAAGCTTTCTTT. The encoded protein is CASSQSYRAEAFF.